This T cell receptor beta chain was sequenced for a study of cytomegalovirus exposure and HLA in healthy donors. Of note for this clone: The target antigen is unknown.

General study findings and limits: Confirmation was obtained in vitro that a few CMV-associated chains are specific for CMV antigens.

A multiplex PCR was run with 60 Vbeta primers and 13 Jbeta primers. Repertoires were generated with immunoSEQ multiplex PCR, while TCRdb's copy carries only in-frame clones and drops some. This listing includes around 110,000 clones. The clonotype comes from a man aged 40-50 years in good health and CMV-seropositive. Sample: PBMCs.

CDR3 in DNA: TGTGCCAGCAGTGTCGAACAGATGAACACTGAAGCTTTCTTT. It translates to CASSVEQMNTEAFF. The rearrangement joins TRBV2 to TRBJ1-1; no reliable D call. The germline V and J ends were trimmed by 4 bases and 0 bases, with 9 bases remaining between them. CDR3 length: 14 amino acids. The germline gives CDR1 SNHLY, CDR2 FYNNEI.